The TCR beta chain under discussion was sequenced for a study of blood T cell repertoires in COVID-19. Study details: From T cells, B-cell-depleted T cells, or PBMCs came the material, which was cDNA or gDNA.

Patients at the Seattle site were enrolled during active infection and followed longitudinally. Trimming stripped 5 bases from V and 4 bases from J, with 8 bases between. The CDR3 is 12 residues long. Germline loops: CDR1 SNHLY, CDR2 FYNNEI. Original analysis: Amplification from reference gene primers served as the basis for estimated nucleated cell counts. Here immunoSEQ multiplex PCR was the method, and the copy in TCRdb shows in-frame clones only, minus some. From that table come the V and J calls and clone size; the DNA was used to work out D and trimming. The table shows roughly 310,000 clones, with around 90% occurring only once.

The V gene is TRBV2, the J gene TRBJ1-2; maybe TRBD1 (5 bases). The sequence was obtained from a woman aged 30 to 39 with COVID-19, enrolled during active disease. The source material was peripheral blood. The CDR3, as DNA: TGTGCCAGCAGTAACGGGGGCTATGGCTACACCTTC. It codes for CASSNGGYGYTF.